Sequencing of this T cell receptor beta chain was carried out in a study of cytomegalovirus exposure and HLA in healthy donors. The overall study: The Caucasian-associated ancestry cluster contained about 80% of the 300 to 400 genotyped donors.

Trimming removed 5 bases at V and 3 bases at J, with 17 bases between. This CDR3 has 15 amino acids. Germline V gene lookup returns CDR1 SGDLS and CDR2 YYNGEE. Vbeta (60) and Jbeta (13) primers were used in the PCR. The data were produced by immunoSEQ multiplex PCR, yet TCRdb's version contains in-frame clones alone and is incomplete. The sample includes about 150,000 clones, roughly three quarters seen only once; the top ten take around 14%. The sequenced sample was PBMCs. The clonotype comes from a woman between 50 and 59 years old in good health and CMV-seropositive. This chain joins TRBV9 and TRBJ1-1; the D gene is possibly TRBD1 (5 bases). CDR3 sequence reads: CASSQLGGGYTEAFF. CDR3 in DNA: TGTGCCAGCAGTCAGTTGGGGGGAGGGTACACTGAAGCTTTCTTT. The full variable domain, rest sourced from reference TRBV9 and TRBJ1-1, is DSGVTQTPKHLITATGQRVTLRCSPRSGDLSVYWYQQSLDQGLQFLIQYYNGEERAKGNILERFSAQQFPDLHSELNLSSLELGDSALYFCASSQLGGGYTEAFFGQGTRLTVV.